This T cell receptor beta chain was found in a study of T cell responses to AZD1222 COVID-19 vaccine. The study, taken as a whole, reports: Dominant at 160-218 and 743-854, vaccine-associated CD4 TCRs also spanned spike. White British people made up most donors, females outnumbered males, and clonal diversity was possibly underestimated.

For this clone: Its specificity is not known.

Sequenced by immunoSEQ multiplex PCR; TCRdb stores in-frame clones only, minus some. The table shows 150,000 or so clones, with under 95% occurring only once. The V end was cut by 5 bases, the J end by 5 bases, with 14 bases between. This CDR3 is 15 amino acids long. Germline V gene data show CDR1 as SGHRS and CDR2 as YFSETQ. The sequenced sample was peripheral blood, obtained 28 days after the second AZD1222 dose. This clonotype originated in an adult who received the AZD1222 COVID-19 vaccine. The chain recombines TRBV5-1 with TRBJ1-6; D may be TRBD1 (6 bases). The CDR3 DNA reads TGCGCCAGCAGAGAACCGGACAGAGATAATTCACCCCTCCACTTT. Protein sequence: CASREPDRDNSPLHF.